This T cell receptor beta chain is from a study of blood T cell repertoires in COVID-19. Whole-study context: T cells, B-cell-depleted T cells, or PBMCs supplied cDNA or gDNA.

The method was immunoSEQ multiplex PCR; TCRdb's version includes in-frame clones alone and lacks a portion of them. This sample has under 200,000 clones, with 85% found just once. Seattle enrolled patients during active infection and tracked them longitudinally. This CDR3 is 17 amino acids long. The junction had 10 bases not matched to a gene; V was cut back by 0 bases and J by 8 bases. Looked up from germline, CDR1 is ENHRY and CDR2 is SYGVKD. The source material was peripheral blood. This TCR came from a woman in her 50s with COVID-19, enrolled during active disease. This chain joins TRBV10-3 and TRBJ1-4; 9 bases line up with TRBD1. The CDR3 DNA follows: TGTGCCATCAGTGAGTCGCAGCCGGGACAGGGCCGGGAAAAACTGTTTTTT. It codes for CAISESQPGQGREKLFF.